The sequence of this T cell receptor (beta chain) was determined in a study of long-term antiretroviral therapy in people with HIV. Points from the study as a whole: Controls had broader CDR3 length ranges than HIV repertoires did. In samples taken after ART, diversity increased but remained below transplant donor control levels.

Germline CDR1 is MDHEN and CDR2 is SYDVKM. The CDR3 totals 13 residues. The V and J ends lost 7 bases and 2 bases, in that order; junction bases with no gene match: 3. A note on this clone: Its antigen is as yet unknown.

Runs used v3.0 of the immunoSEQ assay and were done at survey level. The table came from immunoSEQ multiplex PCR; TCRdb's copy has only in-frame clones and leaves some out. The sample has tens of thousands of clones; roughly 84% are singletons. J is TRBJ2-7 and V is TRBV28; TRBD2 agrees at 9 bases. The sequences come from unsorted PBMCs, collected about 5 years after starting antiretroviral therapy. This TCR was recovered from a man in his forties or fifties with HIV. DNA of the CDR3: TGTGCCAGCACCAGCGGGGGGCCCTACGAGCAGTACTTC. Its translation: CASTSGGPYEQYF. Together with reference TRBV28 and TRBJ2-7, the CDR3 gives the full variable domain: DVKVTQSSRYLVKRTGEKVFLECVQDMDHENMFWYRQDPGLGLRLIYFSYDVKMKEKGDIPEGYSVSREKKERFSLILESASTNQTSMYLCASTSGGPYEQYFGPGTRLTVT.